Following are 11 T cell receptor beta chains from one sample sequenced in a study of OX40 agonist ivuxolimab in advanced cancers. Only in-frame clones appear in the TCRdb table, and some are missing; sequencing was by immunoSEQ multiplex PCR. This table has tens of thousands of clones, 80% to 90% appearing once. Sequenced material: CD4+ or CD8+ T cells sorted from blood, taken in a trial of the OX40 agonist ivuxolimab. The receptors originated from an adult with an advanced solid tumor such as melanoma, head and neck, liver or kidney cancer.

The gene calls are TRBV6-1 and TRBJ2-2, with D hard to call. The CDR3 spans 15 residues. Deletions cut 2 bases from V and 6 bases from J, with 13 bases between. Germline assignment: CDR1 MNHNS and CDR2 SASEGT. The CDR3 spells CASSETRLRSGELFF. The CDR3 DNA reads TGTGCCAGCAGTGAAACCCGGCTTAGGTCCGGGGAGCTGTTTTTT.

The CDR3 DNA reads TGTGCCAGCAGCCAATCACAGAACTACGAGCAGTACTTC. Translated: CASSQSQNYEQYF. V usage is TRBV4-2 and J usage is TRBJ2-7; unclear D gene. Trimming took off 2 bases at V and 3 bases at J, with 8 bases between the two ends. The CDR3 is 13 amino acids. Germline V gene lookup returns CDR1 LGHNA and CDR2 YNFKEQ.

The V gene is TRBV2, the J gene TRBJ1-5, with a possible D match to TRBD1 (5 bases). The CDR3 runs to 15 residues. Germline CDR1 SNHLY, CDR2 FYNNEI. V gave up 5 bases and J gave up 0 bases, with 11 bases separating them. The CDR3 sequence: CASSRGPSSNQPQHF. The CDR3 coding sequence is TGTGCCAGCAGTAGGGGACCGAGTAGCAATCAGCCCCAGCATTTT.

The J gene is TRBJ2-7, the V gene TRBV28, with 7 bases aligning to TRBD1. Germline V lookup: CDR1 MDHEN, CDR2 SYDVKM. The V and J ends lost 4 bases and 4 bases, in that order; junction bases with no gene match: 4. The CDR3 covers 13 residues. The CDR3 protein is CASSWGQRYEQYF. CDR3 bases: TGTGCCAGCAGTTGGGGACAGCGATACGAGCAGTACTTC.

The chain carries TRBV15 and TRBJ2-7, with no clear D. The germline V and J ends were trimmed by 0 bases and 0 bases, with 12 bases remaining between them. CDR1 LNHNV and CDR2 YYDKDF come from the germline V gene (reference sequence). The CDR3 has 16 residues. CDR3 region: CATSRDQKMSSYEQYF. The CDR3, as DNA: TGTGCCACCAGCAGAGATCAGAAAATGAGCTCCTACGAGCAGTACTTC. The whole variable domain, filled in from reference TRBV15 and TRBJ2-7, reads DAMVIQNPRYQVTQFGKPVTLSCSQTLNHNVMYWYQQKSSQAPKLLFHYYDKDFNNEADTPDNFQSRRPNTSFCFLDIRSPGLGDTAMYLCATSRDQKMSSYEQYFGPGTRLTVT.

The V call is TRBV28, the J call TRBJ1-6, with D perhaps matching TRBD1 (5 bases). CDR3 length equals 13 residues. Germline assignment: CDR1 MDHEN and CDR2 SYDVKM. Trimming shortened V by 10 bases and J by 4 bases, and 11 bases separated the two germline ends. This CDR3 reads CATTGTYNSPLHF. The DNA of the CDR3 is TGTGCCACCACCGGGACTTATAATTCACCCCTCCACTTT.

The chain is built from TRBV7-8 and TRBJ2-5; 8 bases are shared with TRBD2. CDR1 and CDR2 from the germline V gene are SGHVS and FQNEAQ. The CDR3 length is 15 residues. V shed 5 bases, J shed 5 bases, and the junction held 10 bases outside the gene matches. DNA of the CDR3: TGTGCCAGCAGCAAAGCCGGGACTAGTCGGGAGACCCAGTACTTC. It translates to CASSKAGTSRETQYF.

Only one count was recorded for this clone. The chain carries TRBV2 and TRBJ2-3; 12 bases line up with TRBD2. This CDR3 contains 16 residues. The germline V gene has CDR1 SNHLY and CDR2 FYNNEI. After removal of 6 bases from V and 0 bases from J, the junction contained 4 bases not matched to a gene. CDR3 amino acids: CASRRLAGASTDTQYF. Here the CDR3 DNA reads TGTGCCAGCAGAAGACTAGCGGGGGCCAGCACAGATACGCAGTATTTT.

The CDR3 loop reads CAIRGSDSYNEQFF. In nucleotides, the CDR3 is TGTGCCATCAGAGGTAGCGACTCCTACAATGAGCAGTTCTTC. The chain is built from TRBV10-3 and TRBJ2-1; D is possibly TRBD2 (5 bases). Germline V CDR1 and CDR2: ENHRY, SYGVKD. The V gene lost 6 bases and the J gene lost 0 bases, with 9 bases spanning the gap. CDR3 length equals 14 residues.

The rearrangement joins TRBV6-6 to TRBJ1-5; 8 positions agree with TRBD1. Looked up from germline, CDR1 is MNHNY and CDR2 is SVGAGI (reference sequence). The CDR3 covers 16 residues. V trimming: 7 bases; J trimming: 5 bases; junction bases outside the gene matches: 13. This CDR3 reads CASTPRQGQADQPQHF. The CDR3 region has the DNA TGTGCCAGCACCCCTCGACAGGGACAGGCCGATCAGCCCCAGCATTTT.

CDR3: CASSAGGSKNIQYF. The CDR3 bases are TGTGCCAGCAGTGCCGGGGGTTCCAAAAACATTCAGTACTTC. The chain links TRBV6-1 to TRBJ2-4; tentative D call: TRBD2 (6 bases). CDR1 is MNHNS, CDR2 SASEGT, per germline. V lost 4 bases to trimming and J lost 2 bases, with 9 bases between them. This CDR3 region has 14 residues.